This TCR beta chain was sequenced for a study of identical twins. Ten or more counts support this clonotype. What it binds is not known. Each CDR3 protein is one row after TCRdb ran MiXCR on the 5' RACE reads. The sample lists approximately 890,000 distinct CDR3 sequences; approximately 13% were seen once. Study outcomes and limitations: Zero-insertion findings could be partly confounded by invariant cells (MAIT and iNKT cells). Out-of-frame alpha sequences shared by twins showed excess low generation probability.

V was trimmed by 5 bases and J by 1 base, leaving 8 bases between them. CDR1 KGHDR and CDR2 SFDVKD come from the germline V gene. The CDR3 consists of 14 residues. These data were also filed under a second study, of yellow fever vaccine responses in identical twins.

Sequenced: PBMCs. The TCR was taken from a woman in her late teens or twenties in good health. The chain recombines TRBV24-1 with TRBJ2-1, with TRBD1 as a possible D gene (5 bases). For the CDR3, the DNA is TGTGCCACCAGTGGAACAGGATCCTACAATGAGCAGTTCTTC. It is translated as CATSGTGSYNEQFF.